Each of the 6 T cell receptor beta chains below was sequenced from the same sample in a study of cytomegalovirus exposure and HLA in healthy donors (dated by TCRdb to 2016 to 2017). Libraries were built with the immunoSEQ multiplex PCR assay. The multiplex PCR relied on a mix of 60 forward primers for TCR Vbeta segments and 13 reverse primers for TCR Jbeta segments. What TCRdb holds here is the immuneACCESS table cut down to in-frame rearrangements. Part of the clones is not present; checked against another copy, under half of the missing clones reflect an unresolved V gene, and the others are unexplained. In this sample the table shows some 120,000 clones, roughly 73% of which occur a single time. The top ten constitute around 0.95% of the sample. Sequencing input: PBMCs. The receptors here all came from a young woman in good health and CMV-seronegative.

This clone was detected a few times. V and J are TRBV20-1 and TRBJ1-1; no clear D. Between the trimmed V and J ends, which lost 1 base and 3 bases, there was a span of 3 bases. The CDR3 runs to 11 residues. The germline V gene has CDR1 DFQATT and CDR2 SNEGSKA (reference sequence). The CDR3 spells CSARADTEAFF. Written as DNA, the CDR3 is TGCAGTGCTAGAGCCGACACTGAAGCTTTCTTT.

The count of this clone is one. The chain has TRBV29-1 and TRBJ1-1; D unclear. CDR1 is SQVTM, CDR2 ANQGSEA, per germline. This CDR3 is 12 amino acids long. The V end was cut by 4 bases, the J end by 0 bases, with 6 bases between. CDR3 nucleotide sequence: TGCAGCGTTGTGTACATGAACACTGAAGCTTTCTTT. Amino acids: CSVVYMNTEAFF. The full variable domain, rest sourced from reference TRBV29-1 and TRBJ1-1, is SAVISQKPSRDICQRGTSLTIQCQVDSQVTMMFWYRQQPGQSLTLIATANQGSEATYESGFVIDKFPISRPNLTFSTLTVSNMSPEDSSIYLCSVVYMNTEAFFGQGTRLTVV.

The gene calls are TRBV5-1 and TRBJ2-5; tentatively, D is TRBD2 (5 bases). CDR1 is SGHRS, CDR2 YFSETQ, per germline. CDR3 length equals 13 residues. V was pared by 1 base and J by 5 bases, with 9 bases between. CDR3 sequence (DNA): TGCGCCAGCAGCTTGACTAGTATGGAGACCCAGTACTTC. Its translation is CASSLTSMETQYF.

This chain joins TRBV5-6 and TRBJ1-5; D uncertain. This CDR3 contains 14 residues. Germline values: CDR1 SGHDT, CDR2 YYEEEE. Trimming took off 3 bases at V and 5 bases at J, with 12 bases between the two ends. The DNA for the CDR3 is TGTGCCAGCAGCTCTACAGAGGGCCATCAGCCCCAGCATTTT. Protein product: CASSSTEGHQPQHF.

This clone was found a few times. CDR3 DNA: TGTGCCAGCAGTTACGACGGGGATGGCTACACCTTC. Amino acid sequence: CASSYDGDGYTF. The chain links TRBV6-5 to TRBJ1-2; D is ambiguous. Trimming removed 2 bases from V and 6 bases from J, with 7 bases in between. The CDR3 is made up of 12 amino acids. CDR1 MNHEY and CDR2 SVGAGI come from the germline V gene.

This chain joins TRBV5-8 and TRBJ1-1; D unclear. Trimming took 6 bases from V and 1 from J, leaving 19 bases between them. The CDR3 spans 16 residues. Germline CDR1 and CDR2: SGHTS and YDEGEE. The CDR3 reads CASIPLPGGENTEAFF. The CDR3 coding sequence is TGTGCCAGCATCCCTCTCCCTGGAGGTGAGAACACTGAAGCTTTCTTT. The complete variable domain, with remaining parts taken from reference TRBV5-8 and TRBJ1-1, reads EAGVTQSPTHLIKTRGQQATLRCSPISGHTSVYWYQQALGLGLQFLLWYDEGEERNRGNFPPRFSGRQFPNYSSELNVNALELEDSALYLCASIPLPGGENTEAFFGQGTRLTVV.